This passage covers 9 T cell receptor beta chains from one sample sequenced in a study of T cells in Graves' hyperthyroidism and ophthalmopathy. Researchers amplified the TCR beta CDR3 regions from RNA transcripts. Using the HTBI primer set, a first-round RT-PCR was run on the TCR CDR3. TCRdb re-analysed the multiplex PCR reads in MiXCR, keeping a single row per CDR3 protein. The sample yields about 620,000 distinct CDR3 sequences, 15% to 20% seen once. Sequences were obtained from blood. The receptors stem from a young woman with Graves' hyperthyroidism.

The gene calls are TRBV7-2 and TRBJ1-4; D is possibly TRBD1 (6 bases). Trimming stripped 5 bases from V and 5 bases from J, with 12 bases between. CDR1 and CDR2 from the germline V gene are SGHTA and FQGNSA. This CDR3 has 14 residues. DNA for the CDR3: TGTGCCAGCAGCGCACAGGGTTCAAATGAAAAACTGTTTTTT. Translating it yields CASSAQGSNEKLFF.

The chain couples TRBV15 to TRBJ2-5; tentative D call: TRBD2 (6 bases). CDR1 is LNHNV and CDR2 is YYDKDF in the germline V gene (reference sequence). The CDR3 has 16 amino acids. The ends were cut back, 3 bases at V and 1 base at J, with 15 bases in the middle. CDR3 nucleotide sequence: TGTGCCACCAGCAGTTCCTTGTGGGGGGTCCAAGAGACCCAGTACTTC. Amino acids: CATSSSLWGVQETQYF.

This clonotype showed up many times. The V call is TRBV2, the J call TRBJ1-5; D is possibly TRBD1 (6 bases). Germline loops: CDR1 SNHLY, CDR2 FYNNEI. Trimming pared 8 bases from V and 4 bases from J, leaving 15 bases between. CDR3 length: 14 amino acids. The CDR3 loop is CASLREQGNQPQHF. In nucleotides, the CDR3 is TGTGCCAGCCTAAGGGAACAGGGAAATCAGCCCCAGCATTTT. Together with reference TRBV2 and TRBJ1-5, the CDR3 gives the full variable domain: EPEVTQTPSHQVTQMGQEVILRCVPISNHLYFYWYRQILGQKVEFLVSFYNNEISEKSEIFDDQFSVERPDGSNFTLKIRSTKLEDSAMYFCASLREQGNQPQHFGDGTRLSIL.

This clonotype was seen only a few times. The chain combines TRBV20-1 with TRBJ2-2; 7 bases fit TRBD2. The V and J ends lost 3 bases and 4 bases, in that order; junction bases with no gene match: 8. Germline V CDR1 and CDR2: DFQATT, SNEGSKA (reference sequence). The CDR3 spans 15 residues. The CDR3 DNA follows: TGCAGTGCTAGCTCGGGCGGGAGCGGCACCGGGGAGCTGTTTTTT. Translated, it gives CSASSGGSGTGELFF.

This chain connects TRBV7-8 to TRBJ1-5; the match to TRBD1 covers 10 bases. The CDR3 spans 18 residues. Germline trimming cut 3 bases from V and 0 bases from J; bases unmatched to any gene: 8. Germline CDR1 reads SGHVS; CDR2 reads FQNEAQ. The DNA of the CDR3 is TGTGCCAGCAGCTTCGGGACAGGGGTTCTTTATAGCAATCAGCCCCAGCATTTT. Translated: CASSFGTGVLYSNQPQHF.

The chain links TRBV4-2 to TRBJ2-7; 9 bases are a match to TRBD2. J was trimmed by 6 bases and V by 1 base; bases with no gene match: 13. The germline CDR1 and CDR2 sequences are LGHNA and YNFKEQ. The length of the CDR3 is 17 residues. CDR3 nucleotide sequence: TGTGCCAGCAGCCAAGGACCCCTACTAGCGGGTGAGGGCGAGCAGTACTTC. Its protein product is CASSQGPLLAGEGEQYF.

In this sample, this clonotype turned up many times. V gene TRBV7-8 combines with J gene TRBJ2-7, with a possible D match to TRBD1 (6 bases). V was clipped by 5 bases and J by 0 bases, with 17 bases between them. Looked up from germline, CDR1 is SGHVS and CDR2 is FQNEAQ. The length of the CDR3 is 16 residues. For the CDR3, the DNA is TGTGCCAGCAGCCTTCAAACAGGGTGGTTCTCCTACGAGCAGTACTTC. Translated, it gives CASSLQTGWFSYEQYF.

Many counts were recorded for this clonotype. V usage is TRBV2 and J usage is TRBJ1-1; D is uncertain. V was clipped by 6 bases and J by 4 bases, with 9 bases between them. Per germline, CDR1 SNHLY and CDR2 FYNNEI. This CDR3 has 12 amino acids. The CDR3 region has the DNA TGTGCCAGCAGGAAAGAACGCACTGAAGCTTTCTTT. This sequence encodes CASRKERTEAFF.

The chain uses TRBV11-2 and TRBJ1-1; the D gene is possibly TRBD1 (6 bases). The CDR3 is 17 amino acids. The germline V and J ends were trimmed by 8 bases and 6 bases, with 28 bases remaining between them. Germline CDR1 and CDR2: SGHAT and FQNNGV. DNA for the CDR3: TGTGCCAGCGTCCGACGTCGGGGGCTTGATACCCCGCCTGAAGCTTTCTTT. This translates into CASVRRRGLDTPPEAFF.